This T cell receptor (beta chain) was sequenced for a study of blood T cell repertoires in COVID-19. Sequenced by immunoSEQ multiplex PCR; TCRdb stores in-frame clones only, minus some. This sample has tens of thousands of clones, with 87% found just once. Sequencing used peripheral blood. The clonotype originates from a human donor with active COVID-19. The donor label of this sample is uncertain.

The CDR3 region is CASSEAAGPNTGELFF. The CDR3 DNA reads TGTGCCAGCAGTGAGGCAGCGGGACCCAACACCGGGGAGCTGTTTTTT. This rearrangement joins TRBV25-1 to TRBJ2-2, with 7 nucleotides matching TRBD2. Germline lookup yields CDR1 MGHDK and CDR2 SYGVNS. J was trimmed by 2 bases and V by 3 bases; bases with no gene match: 6. The CDR3 has 16 amino acids.